The T cell receptor beta chain described here comes from a study of T-cell memory formation after mild COVID-19. The CDR3 is made up of 16 amino acids. The ends were cut back, 3 bases at V and 2 bases at J, with 15 bases in the middle. This clonotype was seen at least ten times. Each CDR3 protein is one row after TCRdb ran MiXCR on the 5' RACE reads. The sample holds 580,000 or so distinct CDR3 sequences, 15% to 20% seen once. This sequence was found in an adult woman who had mild COVID-19 (a few samples of this study predate the infection). Cell type and time point are not known. This chain uses TRBV12-3 or TRBV12-4 with TRBJ2-3, with D unclear. The sequenced sample was PBMCs or a T cell subset sorted from them (not recorded which). The CDR3 region has the DNA TGTGCCAGCAGTTTCGGGTCCCAATTGTACACAGATACGCAGTATTTT. This sequence encodes CASSFGSQLYTDTQYF.